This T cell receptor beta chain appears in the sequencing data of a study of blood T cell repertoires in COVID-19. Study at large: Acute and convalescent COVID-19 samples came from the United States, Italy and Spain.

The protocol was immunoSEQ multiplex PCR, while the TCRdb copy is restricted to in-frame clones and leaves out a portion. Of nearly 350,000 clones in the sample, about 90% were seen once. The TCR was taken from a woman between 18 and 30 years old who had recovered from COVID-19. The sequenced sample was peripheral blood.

The CDR3 DNA is TGTGCCAGCAGCTTGACAGGGGTTGGCTACACCTTC. Protein product: CASSLTGVGYTF. J is TRBJ1-2 and V is TRBV11-2; 8 nucleotides agree with TRBD1. V was clipped by 3 bases and J by 7 bases; unmatched bases: 1. In germline, CDR1 is SGHAT, CDR2 FQNNGV. The CDR3 spans 12 residues.